The rows below give T cell receptor beta chains drawn from one sample of a study of identifying expanded T cells in peripheral blood. Assay used: immunoSEQ multiplex PCR; TCRdb lists only in-frame clones, some missing. The sample has around 120,000 clones, 86% seen once. Sequenced material: blood. The receptors derive from a person between 18 and 75 years old in good health. The CDR3 runs from the conserved cysteine through the conserved F or W. Fields, in order: CDR3 DNA, CDR3 protein, V gene, J gene, clone size, D gene. The D gene is left open where the match is weak. Expanded clones get a size class; other rows say once, few or many, or leave the size out.

TGTGCCAGCAGTAGTGAGACAAAGACCAATTCACCCCTCCACTTT	CASSSETKTNSPLHF	TRBV6-6	TRBJ1-6	-	-
TGTGCCAGCAGCTTAAAGACTAGCGGGAGAACCGGGGAGCTGTTTTTT	CASSLKTSGRTGELFF	TRBV7-9	TRBJ2-2	-	TRBD2
TGTGCCAGCAGCTTAACAGCCCTAGCGGGGGGCCCTGTTTCGCAGTATTTT	CASSLTALAGGPVSQYF	TRBV7-8	TRBJ2-3	-	TRBD2
TGTGCCAGCAGCCTCAAGGGGCGATACAATGAGCAGTTCTTC	CASSLKGRYNEQFF	TRBV27	TRBJ2-1	-	-
TGTGCCAGCAGTTATGGCCCTCCCGGGTCGACGAGCACTGAAGCTTTCTTT	CASSYGPPGSTSTEAFF	TRBV28	TRBJ1-1	-	-
TGCGCCAGCAGTTCATCACTAGCGGGGGCTAATTTAGCCAAAAACATTCAGTACTTC	CASSSSLAGANLAKNIQYF	TRBV10-2	TRBJ2-4	-	TRBD2
TGCGCCAGCAGCGAGGGACAGACCCCAGGGGAGCTGTTTTTT	CASSEGQTPGELFF	TRBV5-1	TRBJ2-2	-	TRBD1
TGTGCCAGCAGGGTTAGCGGGGTGCAGTTCTTC	CASRVSGVQFF	TRBV13	TRBJ2-1	-	TRBD2
TGTGCTAGTGGTTTGGCCGGCGACAGGAGCTCTGGAAACACCATATATTTT	CASGLAGDRSSGNTIYF	TRBV12-5	TRBJ1-3	-	-
TGTGCCAGCAGTTTGGCCCAGGGGGGAAGGGCCTACGAGCAGTACTTC	CASSLAQGGRAYEQYF	TRBV6-5	TRBJ2-7	once	-
TGTGCCAGCAGCTTCGGTAGCGGGAGTTCCTACGAGCAGTACTTC	CASSFGSGSSYEQYF	TRBV7-2	TRBJ2-7	-	TRBD2
TGTGCCAGCAGTGCTGGGGCCAACGTCCTGACTTTC	CASSAGANVLTF	TRBV2	TRBJ2-6	-	-
TGTGCCAGCAGGGTTTCGGTCCCCGCCTACGAGCAGTACTTC	CASRVSVPAYEQYF	TRBV6-1	TRBJ2-7	-	-
TGCGCCAGCAGCTTGGGACTAGCGGGGGGGCGTCGGACAGATACGCAGTATTTT	CASSLGLAGGRRTDTQYF	TRBV5-1	TRBJ2-3	-	TRBD2
TGTGCCAGCAGTTACGGGGGTCACTCTGGAAACACCATATATTTT	CASSYGGHSGNTIYF	TRBV6-5	TRBJ1-3	-	-
TGTGCCAGCAGCTTAGCGGCGGGGTTGGGCACCGGGGAGCTGTTTTTT	CASSLAAGLGTGELFF	TRBV7-7	TRBJ2-2	-	-
TGTGCCATCAGAACCATCCACGATCCCCTTAGCACAGATACGCAGTATTTT	CAIRTIHDPLSTDTQYF	TRBV10-3	TRBJ2-3	-	-
TGTGCCAGCAGCATTGAGGCCCTCGGGCAGTACTTC	CASSIEALGQYF	TRBV28	TRBJ2-7	-	-
TGTGCCAGCAGTTTACAGGGGGGAAAAGGGGAGACCCAGTACTTC	CASSLQGGKGETQYF	TRBV7-3	TRBJ2-5	few	TRBD1
TGTGCCAGCAGTGAAGAGAGCAATCAGCCCCAGCATTTT	CASSEESNQPQHF	TRBV2	TRBJ1-5	-	-
TGTGCCAGCAGCCCTGAACCAGCGGCCCTCCCAGAGACCCAGTACTTC	CASSPEPAALPETQYF	TRBV11-2	TRBJ2-5	-	-
TGTGCCAGCAGGACAGGGGCGGCTAATTCACCCCTCCACTTT	CASRTGAANSPLHF	TRBV27	TRBJ1-6	few	TRBD1
TGTGCCAGTCCAGACTCGGACAGGGGAGGTCTTTGGAACACCGGGGAGCTGTTTTTT	CASPDSDRGGLWNTGELFF	TRBV19	TRBJ2-2	-	TRBD1
TGCGCCAGCAGCTTGTTGACTAGCGGGATCAATGAGCAGTTCTTC	CASSLLTSGINEQFF	TRBV5-1	TRBJ2-1	-	TRBD2
TGTGCCAGCAGTCAGGGACTAGCCACCCTCAATGAGCAGTTCTTC	CASSQGLATLNEQFF	TRBV6-5	TRBJ2-1	-	TRBD2
TGTGCCAGCAGCCTCAGGGGACTTGGCTCACCCCTCCACTTT	CASSLRGLGSPLHF	TRBV5-6	TRBJ1-6	-	-
TGTGCCAGCAGCTTAAGGATTAGGGGCGGGCTGGATACGCAGTATTTT	CASSLRIRGGLDTQYF	TRBV7-3	TRBJ2-3	-	-
TGTGCCAGCAGTTTGGTCAGGGAATACGGCGAGCAGTACTTC	CASSLVREYGEQYF	TRBV28	TRBJ2-7	-	-
TGTGCCAGCAGCCCCGACGGGAGCAATCAGCCCCAGCATTTT	CASSPDGSNQPQHF	TRBV7-9	TRBJ1-5	few	-
TGTGCCAGCATGTCGGGGGCAGGAAATGAGCAGTTCTTC	CASMSGAGNEQFF	TRBV6-6	TRBJ2-1	-	-
TGTGCCAGCAGTAACCGAGAGGGGACGCAGTATTTT	CASSNREGTQYF	TRBV6-5	TRBJ2-3	-	-
TGTGCCAGCAGTCCGCATTCGGGAGGCCGGTACGAGCAGTACTTC	CASSPHSGGRYEQYF	TRBV28	TRBJ2-7	-	TRBD2
TGTGCCAGTAGTCCGACAGGACCGAACACTGAAGCTTTCTTT	CASSPTGPNTEAFF	TRBV19	TRBJ1-1	few	-
TGTGCCAGCAGCTTGTACCTAGCGGGAGGGCCCACAGATACGCAGTATTTT	CASSLYLAGGPTDTQYF	TRBV5-6	TRBJ2-3	-	TRBD2
TGTGCCAGCAGCCAGAACCTTAGAGGCACCGGGGAGCTGTTTTTT	CASSQNLRGTGELFF	TRBV14	TRBJ2-2	-	-
TGTGCCAGCAGTCGGGGTACGCAGTATTTT	CASSRGTQYF	TRBV6-1	TRBJ2-3	-	-
TGCAGCACGAGGGGCGGACCCGGGGAGACCCAGTACTTC	CSTRGGPGETQYF	TRBV29-1	TRBJ2-5	-	-
TGTGCCTGGAGTTCTAGGTTAAGACTGTTTTTT	CAWSSRLRLFF	TRBV30	TRBJ1-4	-	-
TGCGCCAGCAGTGAGCAGGACAGTACCTTAAACTATGGCTACACCTTC	CASSEQDSTLNYGYTF	TRBV10-2	TRBJ1-2	-	-
TGTGCCATCAGTGAGTCGTCTAGCGGGATGTTAGATACGCAGTATTTT	CAISESSSGMLDTQYF	TRBV10-3	TRBJ2-3	-	TRBD2
TGTGCCAGCAGTCCTAGCGGGAGTACCGGGGAGCTGTTTTTT	CASSPSGSTGELFF	TRBV6-5	TRBJ2-2	-	TRBD2
TGTGCCAGCAGTGAACAGAGGGGGACAGATACGCAGTATTTT	CASSEQRGTDTQYF	TRBV6-1	TRBJ2-3	-	-
TGTGCCAGCAGCGGATCAGGGGGGACCGGGGAGCTGTTTTTT	CASSGSGGTGELFF	TRBV11-2	TRBJ2-2	-	-
TGTGCCAGCAGCCATGGGACAGGGCGAGTCTATGGCTACACCTTC	CASSHGTGRVYGYTF	TRBV5-4	TRBJ1-2	few	TRBD1
TGTGCCAGCAGCCGAAGGGACAGGGGAAGCACAGATACGCAGTATTTT	CASSRRDRGSTDTQYF	TRBV5-4	TRBJ2-3	-	TRBD1
TGTGCCAGCAGTGAAGCTTGGTCGGACAGGGGAGACGAGCAGTACTTC	CASSEAWSDRGDEQYF	TRBV2	TRBJ2-7	few	TRBD1
TGTGCCAGCAGCTTACAGGGAGGCTATGGCTACACCTTC	CASSLQGGYGYTF	TRBV7-9	TRBJ1-2	few	-
TGTGCCAGCACCCAGGGAACAGAATTCACAGATACGCAGTATTTT	CASTQGTEFTDTQYF	TRBV11-2	TRBJ2-3	-	-
TGTGCCATCAGTGAGTCTACAGGGCTCTCTGGAAACACCATATATTTT	CAISESTGLSGNTIYF	TRBV10-3	TRBJ1-3	-	-
TGTGCCATCAGTGAGTCGGGGAGCGGGGGGGCAGATACGCAGTATTTT	CAISESGSGGADTQYF	TRBV10-3	TRBJ2-3	-	TRBD2
TGTGCCAGCCGATTGACAGGCGCATCGGAGCAGTTCTTC	CASRLTGASEQFF	TRBV11-1	TRBJ2-1	-	-
TGTGCCAGCAGCCTCACCTACGAGCAGTACTTC	CASSLTYEQYF	TRBV7-9	TRBJ2-7	-	-
TGTGCCAGCAGCAGGGACAGAACTAATGAAAAACTGTTTTTT	CASSRDRTNEKLFF	TRBV5-4	TRBJ1-4	-	TRBD1
TGTGCCAGCAGTGAATCTAGCGGGTACCTTAGTTTATACGAGCAGTACTTC	CASSESSGYLSLYEQYF	TRBV6-1	TRBJ2-7	-	TRBD2
TGTGCCAGCAGCTTCTCAGAGGACACTGAAGCTTTCTTT	CASSFSEDTEAFF	TRBV11-3	TRBJ1-1	-	-
TGCAGCGTTGCCGTCGGGGCGCGGAACACTGAAGCTTTCTTT	CSVAVGARNTEAFF	TRBV29-1	TRBJ1-1	-	-
TGTGCCAGCAGCGTAATTTATCTCGCCTCTGGAAACACCATATATTTT	CASSVIYLASGNTIYF	TRBV9	TRBJ1-3	-	-
TGTGCCAGCTCACCAAATTCTCGGGGGTCTGCTGAAGCTTTCTTT	CASSPNSRGSAEAFF	TRBV18	TRBJ1-1	-	-
TGTGCCAGCAGGACAATACTGGACAGTGGGCAGTCGTACGAGCAGTACTTC	CASRTILDSGQSYEQYF	TRBV28	TRBJ2-7	-	-